The sequence of this T cell receptor beta chain was determined in a study of cytomegalovirus exposure and HLA in healthy donors. Study details: Both the approximately 130 validation repertoires and the approximately 700 first-cohort repertoires used the same platform, as reported by a later analysis.

V gave up 0 bases and J gave up 2 bases, with 8 bases separating them. Germline values: CDR1 SNHLY, CDR2 FYNNEI. The CDR3 sequence is 15 residues long. Using immunoSEQ multiplex PCR, the repertoire was profiled, and TCRdb retains in-frame clones only, with some absent. The sample gives about 330,000 clones, 86% of which show up once; about 0.91% is in the top ten. Study conclusions and caveats: A classifier reportedly called cytomegalovirus status with high sensitivity and specificity. Cytomegalovirus association was assigned to 170 or so TCR beta chains.

As to this clone: Its antigen remains unidentified.

The donors were members of the validation cohort comprising approximately 120 subjects, separate from the roughly 700-subject first cohort. The chain links TRBV2 to TRBJ1-3; no clear D gene. The receptor's source is a woman aged 18-30 years in good health and CMV-seronegative. The source material was PBMCs. CDR3 nucleotides: TGTGCCAGCAGTGAAGCAGTCCGGGCTGGAAACACCATATATTTT. Its translation: CASSEAVRAGNTIYF.